The 9 T cell receptor beta chains below were found in one sample sequenced in a study of OX40 agonist ivuxolimab in advanced cancers. The assay was immunoSEQ multiplex PCR, and TCRdb's table has in-frame clones only and misses some. Of around 44,000 clones detected, about 90% appear once; the ten largest clones hold less than 0.7%. The sequencing used CD4+ or CD8+ T cells sorted from blood, collected in a trial of the OX40 agonist ivuxolimab. The receptors were sampled from an adult with an advanced solid tumor such as melanoma, head and neck, liver or kidney cancer.

V gene TRBV11-3 combines with J gene TRBJ1-3; a weak D match, TRBD1 (6 bases). With 3 bases removed from V and 0 bases from J, the gap between germline ends came to 12 bases. Germline V gene sequence: CDR1 SGHNT, CDR2 YENEEA. The CDR3 extends over 16 amino acids. CDR3 residues: CASSFKGEPSGNTIYF. The CDR3 nucleotides read TGTGCCAGCAGCTTTAAGGGGGAACCCTCTGGAAACACCATATATTTT. Looking up the rest from reference TRBV11-3 and TRBJ1-3 gives the full variable domain: EAGVVQSPRYKIIEKKQPVAFWCNPISGHNTLYWYLQNLGQGPELLIRYENEEAVDDSQLPKDRFSAERLKGVDSTLKIQPAELGDSAVYLCASSFKGEPSGNTIYFGEGSWLTVV.

The rearrangement links TRBV5-1 to TRBJ2-2, with 7 bases lining up with TRBD2. V lost 6 bases, J lost 2 bases, and 7 bases stayed unmatched. There are 15 residues in the CDR3. Germline loops: CDR1 SGHRS, CDR2 YFSETQ. DNA for the CDR3: TGCGCCAGCACCCAAAGGGAGGGAAACACCGGGGAGCTGTTTTTT. It translates to CASTQREGNTGELFF.

The chain uses TRBV11-2 and TRBJ2-5; D gene unclear. CDR1 is SGHAT and CDR2 is FQNNGV in the germline V gene. The CDR3 has 14 amino acids. V was pared by 2 bases and J by 2 bases, with 9 bases between. CDR3 loop: CASSLNRNQETQYF. The CDR3 nucleotides are TGTGCCAGCAGCTTAAACCGAAATCAAGAGACCCAGTACTTC.

This clone was found a few times. This rearrangement joins TRBV7-2 to TRBJ1-2, with 10 bases aligning to TRBD1. Trimming cost V 5 bases and J 5 bases; bases outside gene matches: 2. CDR1 SGHTA and CDR2 FQGNSA come from the germline V gene. The CDR3 runs 13 residues. The CDR3 loop is CASSGDRGYGYTF. The CDR3 DNA reads TGTGCCAGCAGCGGGGACAGGGGATATGGCTACACCTTC.

V usage is TRBV4-2 and J usage is TRBJ1-2; D is possibly TRBD1 (5 bases). The V gene's germline CDR1 is LGHNA and CDR2 YNFKEQ. Trimming left V 0 bases short and J 8 bases short, with 16 bases between. CDR3 size: 15 residues. The CDR3 sequence: CASSQDMGRDAGYTF. DNA of the CDR3: TGTGCCAGCAGCCAAGATATGGGCAGGGACGCCGGCTACACCTTC.

The chain employs TRBV7-6 and TRBJ2-5, with D unresolved. The CDR3 is 12 amino acids. The germline V and J ends were trimmed by 5 bases and 1 base, with 5 bases remaining between them. Looked up from germline, CDR1 is SGHVS and CDR2 is FNYEAQ. The CDR3 region is CASSIPQETQYF. DNA of the CDR3: TGTGCCAGCAGCATACCCCAAGAGACCCAGTACTTC.

The chain recombines TRBV4-3 with TRBJ2-1; D uncertain. V was clipped by 0 bases and J by 7 bases, with 10 bases between them. CDR3 length: 14 residues. Germline V CDR1 and CDR2: LGHNA, YSLEER. CDR3 region: CASSQDGISNEQFF. For the CDR3, the DNA is TGCGCCAGCAGCCAAGATGGCATATCGAATGAGCAGTTCTTC.

The genes are TRBV4-3 and TRBJ1-2; possible D gene TRBD1, 5 bases. The V gene lost 0 bases and the J gene lost 4 bases, with 18 bases spanning the gap. The germline CDR1 and CDR2 sequences are LGHNA and YSLEER. The CDR3 length is 17 residues. The DNA for the CDR3 is TGCGCCAGCAGCCAAGATCGGGTCCAGGGCGCTGGCTATGGCTACACCTTC. It yields the protein CASSQDRVQGAGYGYTF.

The rearrangement joins TRBV7-9 to TRBJ2-2, with unresolved D. Germline CDR1 reads SEHNR; CDR2 reads FQNEAQ (reference sequence). This CDR3 has 15 residues. The V gene lost 3 bases and the J gene lost 4 bases, with 12 bases spanning the gap. The CDR3 sequence is CASSFQRGTTGELFF. The CDR3 DNA follows: TGTGCCAGCAGCTTCCAGAGAGGAACCACCGGGGAGCTGTTTTTT.